One and the same sample provided the 25 T cell receptor beta chains below, sequenced in a study of shared clonotypes between healthy human individuals. Method: immunoSEQ multiplex PCR; TCRdb's copy keeps in-frame clones and lacks some. Seen here are about 2 million clones, 95% observed once, and the top ten hold 0.1% to 0.15%. Sequenced material: naive CD4+ T cells sorted from blood. As to subset: CD45RA+ positively selected. The origin of the receptors is a man aged 18 to 30 in good health.

The chain couples TRBV14 to TRBJ1-1; 10 bases match TRBD1. The germline gives CDR1 SGHDN, CDR2 FVKESK. The V and J ends lost 4 bases and 5 bases, in that order; junction bases with no gene match: 10. This CDR3 has 16 residues. The CDR3 loop is CASSLAMTGGATEAFF. In DNA, the CDR3 is TGTGCCAGCAGCCTAGCAATGACAGGGGGCGCGACTGAAGCTTTCTTT.

The CDR3 here is CASSAVGREITKNIQYF. The DNA for the CDR3 is TGTGCCAGCAGTGCCGTGGGCAGGGAGATAACCAAAAACATTCAGTACTTC. The chain is built from TRBV6-1 and TRBJ2-4; either TRBD1 or TRBD2 may fit D (5 bases each). CDR1 is MNHNS, CDR2 SASEGT, per germline. V shed 4 bases and J shed 2 bases, with 18 bases lying between them. This CDR3 has 17 residues.

This clone was observed once. This rearrangement joins TRBV6-4 to TRBJ2-1; tentatively, D is TRBD2 (6 bases). Germline V gives CDR1 MRHNA, CDR2 SNTAGT. CDR3 length: 11 amino acids. The V end was cut by 3 bases, the J end by 12 bases, with 9 bases between. CDR3 sequence: CASSEAGVQFF. CDR3 nucleotides: TGTGCCAGCAGTGAAGCGGGTGTGCAGTTCTTC.

This sequence joins TRBV7-2 and TRBJ1-2; 8 nucleotides align to TRBD1. Germline CDR1 and CDR2: SGHTA and FQGNSA. The CDR3 sequence is 17 residues long. V lost 5 bases and J lost 4; bases outside the gene matches: 15. CDR3 protein: CASSRYQDRAAGYGYTF. The CDR3 nucleotides are TGTGCCAGCAGCCGATACCAGGACAGGGCCGCGGGCTATGGCTACACCTTC.

The chain has TRBV6-6 and TRBJ1-4, with no clear D. Trimming stripped 7 bases from V and 12 bases from J, with 21 bases between. This CDR3 has 14 amino acids. Per germline, CDR1 MNHNY and CDR2 SVGAGI (reference sequence). This CDR3 reads CASKSRGPPWQLFF. The CDR3 DNA follows: TGTGCCAGCAAGAGCCGGGGTCCACCCTGGCAACTGTTTTTT.

J is TRBJ2-7 and V is TRBV7-3; D gene ambiguous. The germline gives CDR1 SGHTA, CDR2 FQGTGA. Between the trimmed V and J ends, which lost 1 base and 3 bases, there was a span of 10 bases. This CDR3 comprises 14 residues. This CDR3 reads CASSLIYIFYEQYF. The CDR3, as DNA: TGTGCCAGCAGCTTAATTTATATCTTCTACGAGCAGTACTTC.

V and J are TRBV11-2 and TRBJ1-5; 7 bases agree with TRBD1. Germline CDR1 is SGHAT and CDR2 is FQNNGV. The CDR3 covers 15 residues. V shed 3 bases, J shed 4 bases, and the junction held 6 bases outside the gene matches. The CDR3 region is CASSLGIQGNQPQHF. The CDR3 DNA reads TGTGCCAGCAGCTTGGGAATACAGGGGAATCAGCCCCAGCATTTT.

The V call is TRBV5-8, the J call TRBJ1-5; perhaps TRBD1 as D (6 bases). V lost 0 bases, J lost 1 base, and 8 bases lay in between. This CDR3 is 15 amino acids long. Germline V CDR1 and CDR2: SGHTS, YDEGEE. The CDR3, as DNA: TGTGCCAGCAGCTTGGCTAGGGGGAGCAATCAGCCCCAGCATTTT. Amino acids: CASSLARGSNQPQHF.

The chain links TRBV6-1 to TRBJ1-1; TRBD1 agrees at 10 bases. Germline CDR1 MNHNS, CDR2 SASEGT. The ends lost 4 bases at V and 5 bases at J; junction bases unmatched: 7. The CDR3 runs to 15 residues. The CDR3 region is CASSGPDRGLTEAFF. DNA for the CDR3: TGTGCCAGCAGTGGCCCTGACAGGGGGCTGACTGAAGCTTTCTTT.

Only one count was recorded for this clone. The rearrangement uses TRBV5-1 and TRBJ1-1; D gene unclear. The CDR3 loop spans 15 amino acids. Germline loops: CDR1 SGHRS, CDR2 YFSETQ. V was trimmed by 6 bases and J by 0 bases, leaving 15 bases between them. CDR3 amino acids: CASTLTTEMNTEAFF. CDR3 DNA: TGCGCCAGCACCCTAACAACAGAGATGAACACTGAAGCTTTCTTT.

In its sample, this clone was seen once. V is TRBV5-8 and J is TRBJ2-7; TRBD1 might be the D (5 bases). V lost 2 bases to trimming and J lost 3 bases, with 15 bases between them. This CDR3 comprises 15 residues. Looked up from germline, CDR1 is SGHTS and CDR2 is YDEGEE. This chain's CDR3 is CASSFTGYVGYEQYF. For the CDR3, the DNA is TGTGCCAGCAGCTTCACAGGTTACGTTGGCTACGAGCAGTACTTC.

This clone was picked up one time. This same CDR3 is encoded by further DNA sequences in the sample. The chain combines TRBV5-1 with TRBJ2-7; no definite D call. CDR3 size: 15 residues. V lost 0 bases to trimming and J lost 2 bases, with 12 bases between them. Germline CDR1 and CDR2: SGHRS and YFSETQ. CDR3 in amino acids: CASSLDPSGPYEQYF. The CDR3 coding sequence is TGCGCCAGCAGCTTGGACCCCTCGGGCCCCTACGAGCAGTACTTC.

The chain links TRBV10-2 to TRBJ2-7; TRBD2 matches 10 bases. The CDR3 sequence is 16 residues long. Germline V lookup: CDR1 WSHSY, CDR2 SAAADI. J gave up 6 bases and V 3 bases, and 11 bases lay outside the gene matches. CDR3 nucleotide sequence: TGCGCCAGCAGTGATCCTAGCGGGAGAAAGAAACGCGAGCAGTACTTC. It encodes CASSDPSGRKKREQYF.

Notes on this clone: The sample has other DNA sequences that encode this CDR3 too. V and J are TRBV6-5 and TRBJ1-2; 7 nucleotides agree with TRBD1. From germline, CDR1 is MNHEY and CDR2 SVGAGI. With 5 bases clipped from V and 4 bases from J, the junction kept 4 bases outside the gene matches. The CDR3 runs to 13 residues. The CDR3 region is CASSPTGSYGYTF. In DNA, the CDR3 is TGTGCCAGCAGTCCGACAGGGAGCTATGGCTACACCTTC.

This chain connects TRBV9 to TRBJ2-5; perhaps TRBD2 as D (6 bases). Germline V CDR1 and CDR2: SGDLS, YYNGEE. The V end lost 4 bases, the J end lost 5 bases, and 15 bases lay between the germline ends. CDR3 length: 14 residues. The CDR3 DNA sequence: TGTGCCAGCAGCCCACGTGGGGGGTGGGAGACCCAGTACTTC. Residues: CASSPRGGWETQYF.

The chain has TRBV19 and TRBJ2-7; 7 nucleotides align to TRBD1. CDR3 length: 16 amino acids. J gave up 0 bases and V 5 bases, and 10 bases lay outside the gene matches. CDR1 and CDR2 (germline): LNHDA, SQIVND (reference sequence). This CDR3 reads CASSAGQAKTSYEQYF. Here the CDR3 DNA reads TGTGCCAGTAGTGCTGGACAGGCCAAAACCTCCTACGAGCAGTACTTC.

The V and J genes are TRBV7-2 and TRBJ2-7; 7 nucleotides match TRBD2. The CDR3 consists of 14 residues. J gave up 3 bases and V 2 bases, and 4 bases lay outside the gene matches. The V gene's germline CDR1 is SGHTA and CDR2 FQGNSA. Written as DNA, the CDR3 is TGTGCCAGCAGCTTAAGCGGGGCCCTCTACGAGCAGTACTTC. Its translation is CASSLSGALYEQYF.

The J gene is TRBJ1-4, the V gene TRBV5-1; possible D gene TRBD1, 6 bases. CDR1 and CDR2 (germline): SGHRS, YFSETQ. V was clipped by 0 bases and J by 5 bases, with 14 bases between them. The CDR3 is 16 residues long. CDR3 bases: TGCGCCAGCAGCTTGGAGGGAGGACAGCAGAATGAAAAACTGTTTTTT. This encodes CASSLEGGQQNEKLFF.

The chain recombines TRBV5-6 with TRBJ2-5, with 13 positions matching TRBD2. The CDR3 has 15 residues. The germline gives CDR1 SGHDT, CDR2 YYEEEE. With V trimmed by 4 bases and J by 5 bases, 5 bases remained unmatched. CDR3 residues: CASSLLAGGPETQYF. The CDR3 nucleotides read TGTGCCAGCAGCCTACTAGCGGGGGGGCCGGAGACCCAGTACTTC.

CDR3: CASSFRVLSSGRHEQYF. CDR3 nucleotide sequence: TGTGCCAGCAGCTTTCGGGTCTTGAGTAGCGGGAGACACGAGCAGTACTTC. The chain couples TRBV11-2 to TRBJ2-7; 9 bases are a match to TRBD2. Unmatched junction bases numbered 14, after V lost 3 bases and J lost 5 bases. The CDR3 extends over 17 amino acids. From germline, CDR1 is SGHAT and CDR2 FQNNGV.

V usage is TRBV10-2 and J usage is TRBJ2-3, with 8 bases identical to TRBD2. Germline CDR1 and CDR2: WSHSY and SAAADI. The CDR3 totals 15 residues. The ends lost 6 bases at V and 5 bases at J; junction bases unmatched: 10. The CDR3, as DNA: TGCGCCAGCAGGTTACAAGCGGGGGCAGGAGATACGCAGTATTTT. Translating gives CASRLQAGAGDTQYF.

As regards this clone: Other DNA sequences in this specimen translate into the identical CDR3. The chain has TRBV5-1 and TRBJ1-5; 8 bases align to TRBD1. This CDR3 contains 16 residues. Germline V CDR1 and CDR2: SGHRS, YFSETQ. After removal of 4 bases from V and 0 bases from J, the junction contained 6 bases not matched to a gene. DNA of the CDR3: TGCGCCAGCAGCCCCGGGACAGGAGATAGCAATCAGCCCCAGCATTTT. It yields the protein CASSPGTGDSNQPQHF.

This clone was seen only once. The V call is TRBV4-1, the J call TRBJ2-1; no reliable D call. The V end lost 2 bases, the J end lost 2 bases, and 13 bases lay between the germline ends. The CDR3 loop spans 16 amino acids. Germline CDR1 is MGHRA and CDR2 is YSYEKL. CDR3 bases: TGCGCCAGCAGCCAACCCCTTCGGAAGGCCTACAATGAGCAGTTCTTC. Translation gives CASSQPLRKAYNEQFF.

The chain recombines TRBV5-6 with TRBJ1-4; no definite D call. The CDR3 has 16 residues. The V gene's germline CDR1 is SGHDT and CDR2 YYEEEE. V was shortened by 4 bases and J by 0 bases, with 13 bases between the two germline ends. CDR3 in amino acids: CASSQRRRPTNEKLFF. CDR3 DNA: TGTGCCAGCAGCCAAAGACGGAGGCCAACTAATGAAAAACTGTTTTTT.

The chain employs TRBV7-3 and TRBJ2-3, with TRBD2 as a possible D gene (5 bases). The germline V gene has CDR1 SGHTA and CDR2 FQGTGA. V was cut by 4 bases and J by 7 bases, with 9 bases left in between. The CDR3 spans 12 residues. In DNA, the CDR3 is TGTGCCAGCAGCTCTCCGGGGTATACGCAGTATTTT. Translated: CASSSPGYTQYF.